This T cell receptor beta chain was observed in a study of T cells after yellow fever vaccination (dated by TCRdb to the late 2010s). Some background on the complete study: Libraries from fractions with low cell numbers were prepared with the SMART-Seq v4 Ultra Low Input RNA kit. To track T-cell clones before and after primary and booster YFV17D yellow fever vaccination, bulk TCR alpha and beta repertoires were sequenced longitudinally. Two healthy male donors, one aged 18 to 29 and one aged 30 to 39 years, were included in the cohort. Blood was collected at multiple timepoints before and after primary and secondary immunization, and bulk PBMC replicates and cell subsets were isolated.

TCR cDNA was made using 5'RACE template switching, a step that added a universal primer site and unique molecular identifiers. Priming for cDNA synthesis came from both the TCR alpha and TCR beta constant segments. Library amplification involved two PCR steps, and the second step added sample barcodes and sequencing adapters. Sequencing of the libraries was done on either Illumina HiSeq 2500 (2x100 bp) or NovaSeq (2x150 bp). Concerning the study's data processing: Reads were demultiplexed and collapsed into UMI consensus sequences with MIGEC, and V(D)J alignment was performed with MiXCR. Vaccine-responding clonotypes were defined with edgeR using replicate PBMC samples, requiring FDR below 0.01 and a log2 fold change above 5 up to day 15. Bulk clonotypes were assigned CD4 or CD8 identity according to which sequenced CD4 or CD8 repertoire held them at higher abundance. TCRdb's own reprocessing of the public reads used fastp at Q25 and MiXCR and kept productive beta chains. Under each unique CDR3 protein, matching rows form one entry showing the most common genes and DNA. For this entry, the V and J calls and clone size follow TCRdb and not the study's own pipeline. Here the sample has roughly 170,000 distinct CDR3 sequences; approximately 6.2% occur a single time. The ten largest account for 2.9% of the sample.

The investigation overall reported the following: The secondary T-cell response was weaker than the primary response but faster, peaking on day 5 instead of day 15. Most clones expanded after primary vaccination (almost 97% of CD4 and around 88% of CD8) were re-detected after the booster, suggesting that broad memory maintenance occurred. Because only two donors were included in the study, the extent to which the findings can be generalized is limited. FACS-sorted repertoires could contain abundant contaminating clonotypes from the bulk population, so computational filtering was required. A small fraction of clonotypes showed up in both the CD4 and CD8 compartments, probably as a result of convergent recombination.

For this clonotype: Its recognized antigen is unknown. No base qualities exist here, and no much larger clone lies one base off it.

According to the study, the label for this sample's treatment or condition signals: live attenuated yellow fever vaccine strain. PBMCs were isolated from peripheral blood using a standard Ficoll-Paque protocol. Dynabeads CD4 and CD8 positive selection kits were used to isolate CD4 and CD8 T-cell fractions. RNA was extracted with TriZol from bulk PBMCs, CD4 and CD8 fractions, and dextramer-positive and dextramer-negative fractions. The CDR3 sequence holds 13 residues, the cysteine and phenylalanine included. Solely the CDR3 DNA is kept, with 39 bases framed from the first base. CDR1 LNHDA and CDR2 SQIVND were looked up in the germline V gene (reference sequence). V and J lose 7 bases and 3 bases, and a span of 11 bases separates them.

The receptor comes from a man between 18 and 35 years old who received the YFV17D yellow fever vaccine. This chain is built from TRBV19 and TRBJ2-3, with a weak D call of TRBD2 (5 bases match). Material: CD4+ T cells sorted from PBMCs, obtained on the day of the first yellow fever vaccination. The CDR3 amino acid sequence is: CASNPSLTDTQYF. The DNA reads TGTGCCAGTAACCCTAGCCTGACAGATACGCAGTATTTT.